This T cell receptor beta chain appears in the sequencing data of a study of blood T cell repertoires in COVID-19. Overall study: The United States, Italy and Spain provided the acute and convalescent COVID-19 samples. Nucleic acid was either cDNA or gDNA, and it came from T cells, B-cell-depleted T cells, or PBMCs.

V shed 2 bases and J shed 4 bases, with 12 bases lying between them. CDR1 is MNHEY, CDR2 SMNVEV, per germline (reference sequence). CDR3 length: 16 residues. Sequenced by immunoSEQ multiplex PCR; TCRdb stores in-frame clones only, minus some. The sample comprises about 250,000 clones, 70% to 90% of which are singletons, and roughly 3% rests with the top ten. J is TRBJ1-6 and V is TRBV27, with TRBD1 as a possible D gene (5 bases). This sequence was found in a young man with active or convalescent COVID-19. Specimen: peripheral blood. The CDR3 nucleotides read TGTGCCAGCAGTTTAAGGCCGACAGCATATAATTCACCCCTCCACTTT. It translates to CASSLRPTAYNSPLHF.